What follows is one T cell receptor beta chain and its context. The antigen is not known. The study gave focal radiation plus ipilimumab CTLA-4 blockade to patients with chemo-refractory metastatic non-small-cell lung cancer. Here immunoSEQ multiplex PCR was the method, and the copy in TCRdb shows in-frame clones only, minus some. The sample records under 70,000 clones, 60% to 85% being singletons. This specimen belongs to a study of radiotherapy plus CTLA-4 blockade in lung cancer. Across the whole study: In 18% of patients, objective responses were seen; 30% to 35% had disease control.

Study-wide findings and caveats: Per reports, early blood T cell clone dynamics, plus interferon-beta, forecast response most strongly. Subsequent to radiotherapy plus ipilimumab, tumor-derived TCR clones underwent expansion in blood.

Trimming stripped 0 bases from V and 7 bases from J, with 10 bases between. The CDR3 consists of 14 residues. Germline V gives CDR1 KGHSH, CDR2 LQKENI. This receptor was obtained from a human donor with non-small cell lung cancer who had a complete response to radiotherapy plus ipilimumab. Here the sequenced sample was peripheral blood, taken from a patient treated with radiotherapy plus ipilimumab. The chain links TRBV18 to TRBJ1-5; D gene uncertain. The CDR3 sequence is CASSPPEGRQPQHF. Here the CDR3 DNA reads TGTGCCAGCTCACCACCGGAAGGGAGGCAGCCCCAGCATTTT.